This T cell receptor beta chain was captured in a study of type 1 regulatory T cells. The wider study: An in vitro protocol generated T-allo10, a Tr1-enriched, alloantigen-specific CD4 T cell product.

This clonotype was observed a handful of times. One entry per CDR3 protein, called by TCRdb with MiXCR from the reads. The table lists over 90,000 distinct CDR3 sequences, roughly 31% of them singletons. V gave up 3 bases and J gave up 2 bases, with 17 bases separating them. Germline-derived CDR1 and CDR2 are KGHDR and SFDVKD. This CDR3 spans 17 amino acids. The clonotype comes from a human donor in good health. The chain recombines TRBV24-1 with TRBJ2-3; maybe TRBD1 (6 bases). Sequenced: CD4+ T cells, either the whole sample or a sorted fraction (not recorded which). The CDR3 reads CATSDGGLQAFTDTQYF. As DNA, the CDR3 is TGTGCCACCAGTGATGGGGGCCTCCAGGCTTTCACAGATACGCAGTATTTT.